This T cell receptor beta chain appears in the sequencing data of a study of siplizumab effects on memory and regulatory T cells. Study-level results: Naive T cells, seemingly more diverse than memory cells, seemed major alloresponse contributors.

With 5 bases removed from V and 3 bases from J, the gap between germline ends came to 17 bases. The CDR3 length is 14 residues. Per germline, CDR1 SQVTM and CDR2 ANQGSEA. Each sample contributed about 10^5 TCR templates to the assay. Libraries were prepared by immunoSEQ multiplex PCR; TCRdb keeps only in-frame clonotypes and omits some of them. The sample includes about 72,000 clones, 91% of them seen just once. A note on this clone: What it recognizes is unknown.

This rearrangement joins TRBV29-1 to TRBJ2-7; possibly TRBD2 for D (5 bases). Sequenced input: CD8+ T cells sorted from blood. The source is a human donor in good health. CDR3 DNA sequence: TGCAGCGTTTTAGGTGGGGAGTCCTTCTACGAGCAGTACTTC. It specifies CSVLGGESFYEQYF.